This T cell receptor beta chain appears in the sequencing data of a study of metastatic and nonmetastatic thyroid tumors. In the study overall: Repertoires of blood and of tissue (tumor or nodule) from malignant and benign thyroid patients were compared.

Before thyroid surgery, none of the patients had received any treatment. The CDR3 spans 13 residues. Germline CDR1 SGHAT, CDR2 FQNNGV. Trimming stripped 0 bases from V and 6 bases from J, with 9 bases between. Through MiXCR, TCRdb re-clonotyped the PCR reads. The data contain tens of thousands of clones, roughly 15% of them seen just once; the ten biggest clones take up around 13%. Study conclusions and caveats: Malignant tumors reportedly showed significantly higher TCR beta diversity than benign nodules in both blood and tumor.

This clone was detected many times. Its matching antigen is unknown. The TCR comes from a female donor with papillary thyroid cancer or a benign thyroid nodule (not recorded which). Some clones in this sample may be carry-over from other donors' samples. Sequencing was performed on tumor tissue. The chain joins TRBV11-2 to TRBJ2-7; the D gene could be TRBD1 or TRBD2 (6 bases each). The CDR3 loop is CASSLDRGLEQYF. The CDR3 nucleotides read TGTGCCAGCAGCTTAGACAGGGGACTCGAGCAGTACTTC.